This T cell receptor (beta chain) comes out of a study of OX40 agonist ivuxolimab in advanced cancers. Across the whole study: In three patients, partial responses were observed, one with hepatocellular carcinoma and two with cutaneous melanoma. General observations from the study: Partly responding patients at 0.1-3.0 mg/kg showed some of the smallest clonal expansion. Among T cells, CD8+ cells averaged more expanded clones than CD4+ cells.

Notes on this clone: Antigen: not known. This sample also contains other DNA sequences that code for the same CDR3.

The assay was immunoSEQ multiplex PCR, and TCRdb's table has in-frame clones only and misses some. Found here are approximately 70,000 clones, over 70% of them singletons; the top ten hold under 7%. Per the germline V gene, CDR1 is SGHRS and CDR2 is YFSETQ. Trimming removed 0 bases from V and 1 base from J, with 9 bases in between. This CDR3 has 15 residues. The receptor was derived from an adult with an advanced solid tumor such as melanoma, head and neck, liver or kidney cancer. V is TRBV5-1 and J is TRBJ2-3; weak D call: TRBD1 (5 bases). The source was CD4+ or CD8+ T cells sorted from blood, collected in a trial of the OX40 agonist ivuxolimab. The CDR3 bases are TGCGCCAGCAGCTTGGGGGGCAGGGGCACAGATACGCAGTATTTT. Translation gives CASSLGGRGTDTQYF.